This TCR beta chain was recovered during a study of T cells in Graves' hyperthyroidism and ophthalmopathy. Using RNA transcripts as the source, TCR beta CDR3 regions were amplified. TCR CDR3 regions were first amplified by RT-PCR with HTBI primers. TCRdb re-analysed the multiplex PCR reads in MiXCR, keeping a single row per CDR3 protein. Of about 300,000 distinct CDR3 sequences in the sample, less than 30% were seen once. Germline CDR1 and CDR2: SGHNT and YYREEE (reference sequence). Trimming took 2 bases from V and 6 from J, leaving 23 bases between them. The length of the CDR3 is 17 residues. This clonotype has ten or more counts. Antigen unknown. Findings of the study overall: Ophthalmopathy could be told apart from stable hyperthyroidism with a 13 V-J model.

The sequenced material came from blood. This TCR was sampled from a man aged 35 to 55 with Graves' hyperthyroidism that later progressed to Graves' ophthalmopathy. The V and J genes are TRBV5-4 and TRBJ1-1, with D hard to call. The CDR3 DNA follows: TGTGCCAGCAGCTTTACCGTGGTGATCATCGCCCCCCCTGAAGCTTTCTTT. This encodes CASSFTVVIIAPPEAFF.